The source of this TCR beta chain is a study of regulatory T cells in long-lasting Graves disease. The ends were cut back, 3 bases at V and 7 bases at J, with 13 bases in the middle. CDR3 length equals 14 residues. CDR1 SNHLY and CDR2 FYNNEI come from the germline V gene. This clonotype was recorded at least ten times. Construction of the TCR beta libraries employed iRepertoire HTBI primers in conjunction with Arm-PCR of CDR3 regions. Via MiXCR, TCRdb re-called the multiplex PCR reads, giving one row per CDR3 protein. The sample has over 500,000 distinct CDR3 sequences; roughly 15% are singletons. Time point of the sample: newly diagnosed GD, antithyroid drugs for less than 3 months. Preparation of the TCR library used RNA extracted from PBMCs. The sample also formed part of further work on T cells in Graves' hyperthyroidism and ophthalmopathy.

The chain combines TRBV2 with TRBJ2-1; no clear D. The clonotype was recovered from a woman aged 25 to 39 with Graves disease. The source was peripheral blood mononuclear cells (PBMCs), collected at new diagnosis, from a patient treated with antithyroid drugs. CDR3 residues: CASSDRLGWNEQFF. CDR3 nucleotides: TGTGCCAGCAGTGATCGCCTGGGATGGAATGAGCAGTTCTTC.